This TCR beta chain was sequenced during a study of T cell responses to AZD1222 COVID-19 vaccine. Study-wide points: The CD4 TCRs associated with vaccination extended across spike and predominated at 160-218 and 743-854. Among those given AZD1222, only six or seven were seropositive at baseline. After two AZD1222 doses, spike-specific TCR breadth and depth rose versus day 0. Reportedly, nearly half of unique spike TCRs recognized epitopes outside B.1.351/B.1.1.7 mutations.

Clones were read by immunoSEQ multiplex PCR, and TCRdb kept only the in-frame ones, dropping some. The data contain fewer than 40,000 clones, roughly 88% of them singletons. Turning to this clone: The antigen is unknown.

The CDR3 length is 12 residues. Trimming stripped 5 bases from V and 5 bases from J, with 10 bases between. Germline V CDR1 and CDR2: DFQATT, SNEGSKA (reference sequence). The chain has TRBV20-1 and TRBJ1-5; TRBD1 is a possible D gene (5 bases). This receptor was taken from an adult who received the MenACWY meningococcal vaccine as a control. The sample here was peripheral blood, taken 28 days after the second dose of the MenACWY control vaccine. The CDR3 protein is CSAGGGDQPQHF. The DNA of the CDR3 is TGCAGTGCTGGTGGGGGAGATCAGCCCCAGCATTTT.